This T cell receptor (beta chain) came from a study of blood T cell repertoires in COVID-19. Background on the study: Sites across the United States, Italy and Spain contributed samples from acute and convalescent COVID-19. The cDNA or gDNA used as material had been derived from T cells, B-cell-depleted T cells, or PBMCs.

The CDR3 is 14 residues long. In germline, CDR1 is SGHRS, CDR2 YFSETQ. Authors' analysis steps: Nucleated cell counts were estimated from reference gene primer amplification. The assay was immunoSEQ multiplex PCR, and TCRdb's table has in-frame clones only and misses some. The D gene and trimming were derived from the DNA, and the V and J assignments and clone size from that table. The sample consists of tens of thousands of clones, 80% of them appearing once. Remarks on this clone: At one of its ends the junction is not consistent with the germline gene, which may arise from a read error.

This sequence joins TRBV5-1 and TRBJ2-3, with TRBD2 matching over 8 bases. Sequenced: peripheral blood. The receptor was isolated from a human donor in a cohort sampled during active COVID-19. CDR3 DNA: TGCGCCAGCAGCCGCAGCGGGAGCAGAGATACGCAGTATTTT. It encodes CASSRSGSRDTQYF.